This TCR beta chain was sequenced in a study of cytomegalovirus exposure and HLA in healthy donors. Study findings and constraints: By HLA locus, TCR association rates varied in a later analysis, with DRB1 showing the most and HLA-C the fewest. Rare sequences made up most TCRs, while some public TCRs were found in many donors.

When sampled, the donors appeared nominally healthy, though they likely had unrecorded immune exposures. As to this clone: What it binds is unknown.

The PCR ran on 60 Vbeta and 13 Jbeta primers. The assay was immunoSEQ multiplex PCR, and TCRdb's table has in-frame clones only and misses some. Among some 150,000 clones, roughly 84% were seen once, and the ten largest hold roughly 1.5%. V lost 1 base and J lost 7; bases outside the gene matches: 10. The CDR3 consists of 15 residues. Germline values: CDR1 MNHNS, CDR2 SASEGT. The V and J genes are TRBV6-1 and TRBJ2-7, with 7 bases aligning to TRBD1. Sequencing input: PBMCs. The sequence was collected from a male donor in good health and CMV-seronegative. CDR3 amino acids: CASSEDRGLRWEQYF. CDR3 DNA sequence: TGTGCCAGCAGTGAAGACAGGGGCCTAAGATGGGAGCAGTACTTC.